This T cell receptor (beta chain) was found in a study of response to subunit inactivated influenza vaccine. Study results and caveats: Authors proposed each seasonal influenza vaccination draws in few new T cells.

The ends lost 3 bases at V and 5 bases at J; junction bases unmatched: 6. Germline CDR1 and CDR2: KGHDR and SFDVKD. The CDR3 spans 15 residues. TCRdb re-derived calls from the RT-PCR reads in MiXCR, one entry per CDR3 protein. The profile shows 540,000 or so distinct CDR3 sequences, approximately 12% of them singletons. Comments on this clonotype: Its antigen is currently unknown.

The TCR comes from a man aged 50 to 59 who received an inactivated influenza vaccine. The input for sequencing was PBMCs from blood, taken about 6 weeks after vaccination. V is TRBV24-1 and J is TRBJ2-7, with 10 nucleotides matching TRBD1. CDR3 amino acids: CATSDRTGGRNEQYF. CDR3 sequence (DNA): TGTGCCACCAGTGATCGGACAGGGGGAAGGAACGAGCAGTACTTC.